This record covers a single TCR beta chain. Its target antigen remains unknown. Per-base quality was not reported, and no clone a single base away is much larger than it. The time point label for this specimen denotes: cycle 2 day 1 (C2D1) of nivolumab. Every trial patient had relapsed following autologous stem cell transplantation, and prior brentuximab vedotin exposure was what differed among cohorts A, B and C. The trial cohort was composed of approximately 60 patients with relapsed/refractory classical Hodgkin lymphoma, for whom complete response, partial response or progressive disease was recorded as best overall response. In the multi-cohort phase II CheckMate 205 trial, trial patients received single-agent nivolumab. Best overall response was determined by an independent review committee according to the 2007 International Working Group response criteria. Trial PBMCs were obtained immediately prior to nivolumab initiation (C1D1) and on therapy at cycle 2 day 1 and cycle 4 day 1. Peripheral blood was collected in 8 mL Vacutainer Cell Preparation Tubes, from which PBMCs were isolated by centrifugation and then cryopreserved.

The Qiagen DNeasy kit was used to extract genomic DNA both from unsorted PBMCs and from the negatively selected CD4+ and CD8+ fractions. TCR beta CDR3 regions were subjected to amplification by immunoSEQ multiplex PCR with primers that anneal to V and J segments. A synthetic immune receptor repertoire was used to minimize amplification bias, and remaining bias was computationally removed after sequencing. Regarding the original processing steps: Custom Python scripts were used to quantify repertoire diversity as the Shannon entropy index. Unsorted, CD4+ and CD8+ repertoires were analyzed separately, except for combined analyses in which CD4+ and CD8+ sequences were merged in silico. Clonal expansion was defined as a frequency increase of at least 2-fold after treatment compared with C1D1, and clones undetected at baseline were assigned a pseudocount of 0.5. Clones with 0 or 1 copy at C1D1 were defined as singleton clones, while clones with 2 or more copies were defined as non-singleton clones. Clones expanded in unsorted samples were labelled as CD4+, CD8+ or unknown by matching protein sequences in sorted samples from the same patient. Wilcoxon tests on paired samples were used to test changes in diversity from C1D1 to C4D1. TCRdb stores this immuneACCESS table with in-frame sequences only. Part of the clones is absent; in the studies checked, under half of the shortfall reflects unresolved V genes, and no reason is known for the rest. V and J calls and clone size are as listed in that table; D and trimming were resolved from the DNA. In all, the sample holds around 99,000 clones, and roughly four fifths of those were seen once. In total, the top ten clones hold approximately 15% of the sample.

This specimen comes from a study of PD-1 blockade in classical Hodgkin lymphoma (dated by TCRdb to 2018 to 2021). Turning to the overall study: Nivolumab dosing was 3 mg/kg intravenously every 2 weeks, continuing until either disease progression or unacceptable toxicity. To define a peripheral blood immune signature of response to PD-1 blockade in classical Hodgkin lymphoma, the study combined TCR beta sequencing with CyTOF.

General conclusions and limits of the study: Among trial patients, those achieving complete response had baseline diversity similar to that of newly diagnosed patients, while diversity was significantly lower in partial responders and progressors. The study covered only a single clinical trial cohort, and the causes of the repertoire differences, possibly disease activity or prior therapy, were still not defined. Baseline TCR diversity was reported as lower in newly diagnosed patients than in healthy donors, and lower still in relapsed/refractory patients. A significant rise by C4D1 was seen in CD4+ but not CD8+ TCR diversity (p=0.0027 vs p=0.16), with the rise being most apparent in complete responders (p=0.02). Diversity was lower in patients who began nivolumab less than 1 year after ASCT, so these patients were left out of later analyses to avoid confounding by immune reconstitution.

V is reduced by 2 bases and J by 2 bases, leaving a spacing of 9 bases between them. Including the terminal cysteine and phenylalanine, the CDR3 comprises 14 residues. Kept here is only the CDR3 DNA, which spans 42 bases and is read in frame from base 1. Taken from the germline V gene, the CDR1 and CDR2 loops are SNHLY and FYNNEI. The receptor's source is a human donor with classical Hodgkin lymphoma. Recombination linked TRBV2 to TRBJ2-5; confidence is insufficient to name the D gene. This specimen was peripheral blood mononuclear cells (PBMCs), taken before the second cycle of nivolumab. The DNA sequence follows: TGTGCCAGCAGTGAACTCAGCGAGCAAGAGACCCAGTACTTC. It encodes CASSELSEQETQYF. Extended through the reference TRBV2 and TRBJ2-5 proteins, this CDR3 yields the full variable domain: EPEVTQTPSHQVTQMGQEVILRCVPISNHLYFYWYRQILGQKVEFLVSFYNNEISEKSEIFDDQFSVERPDGSNFTLKIRSTKLEDSAMYFCASSELSEQETQYFGPGTRLLVL.